This entry lists 15 T cell receptor beta chains sequenced from one sample in a study of blood T cells in healthy people across ages (dated by TCRdb to about 2015). The library was obtained by 5' RACE. Data came from an Illumina HiSeq 2500. The second PCR ran for about 6 to 12 cycles and used a J-beta primer mix along with a sample-barcoded 5' primer. The public reads were reprocessed in TCRdb via fastp at Q25 and MiXCR, keeping in-frame beta chains. Each CDR3 protein appears once, grouped with its most common genes and DNA. The sample contains 630,000 or so distinct CDR3 sequences, roughly 32% of them found a single time. The ten most abundant clones make up approximately 15% of the sample. Sequenced: blood. These receptors originate from an elderly woman in good health. Donor details come from another sample of the same person, matched by shared clones.

The V call is TRBV27, the J call TRBJ1-5, with D uncertain. Trimming shortened V by 1 base and J by 0 bases, and 4 bases separated the two germline ends. Germline CDR1 reads MNHEY; CDR2 reads SMNVEV (reference sequence). This CDR3 region has 14 residues. CDR3 bases: TGTGCCAGCAGTTTATATAGTAGCAATCAGCCCCAGCATTTT. Translating gives CASSLYSSNQPQHF.

Remarks on this clonotype: A junction boundary mismatches the germline segment, possibly from a read error. The rearrangement uses TRBV6-2 or TRBV6-3 and TRBJ1-1; D uncertain. The CDR3 has 16 residues. The germline gives CDR1 MNHEY, CDR2 SVGEGT. DNA for the CDR3: TGTGTCAGCAGTTACCTGTATGGGCATTTGAACACTGAAGCTTTCTTT. Translated: CVSSYLYGHLNTEAFF.

This clonotype was found once. The chain uses TRBV20-1 and TRBJ2-4, with D possibly matching TRBD1 (6 bases). The J call may be faulty, since TRBJ2-7 better matches the DNA end. Germline CDR1 and CDR2: DFQATT and SNEGSKA (reference sequence). This CDR3 contains 14 residues. DNA of the CDR3: TGCAGTGCTAGGGCAACCGGACAGTCGAGCGAGCAGTACTTC. Its protein is CSARATGQSSEQYF.

The chain recombines TRBV29-1 with TRBJ1-2; D remains unclear. Trimming removed 5 bases from V and 0 bases from J, with 19 bases in between. The CDR3 contains 16 residues. Germline CDR1 and CDR2: SQVTM and ANQGSEA. The DNA of the CDR3 is TGCAGCGTTCCCTCCCCTTCAACTGCGACTAACTATGGCTACACCTTC. Translated, it gives CSVPSPSTATNYGYTF.

The sample holds one count of this clonotype. This chain links TRBV18 with TRBJ1-3; D ambiguous. The CDR3 covers 13 residues. The V end was cut by 4 bases, the J end by 6 bases, with 10 bases between. Germline CDR1 reads KGHSH; CDR2 reads LQKENI. The DNA of the CDR3 is TGTGCCAGCTCACTCTCAGAGCAAAACACCATATATTTT. Translation gives CASSLSEQNTIYF.

The table lists this clonotype with many counts. The chain employs TRBV7-2 and TRBJ2-5; D remains ambiguous. The CDR3 extends over 15 amino acids. Trimming removed 5 bases from V and 2 bases from J, with 15 bases in between. Germline assignment: CDR1 SGHTA and CDR2 FQGNSA. Here the CDR3 DNA reads TGTGCCAGCAGCACAGAGACCTGGGGACAAGAGACCCAGTACTTC. Its translation: CASSTETWGQETQYF.

J is TRBJ2-2 and V is TRBV6-8; D not resolved. Germline assignment: CDR1 MNHGY and CDR2 SAAAGT. V was trimmed by 4 bases and J by 9 bases, leaving 12 bases between them. The CDR3 length is 13 residues. DNA of the CDR3: TGTGCCAGCAGTTTTGCGGCCTACCGGGAGCTGTTTTTT. Its protein is CASSFAAYRELFF.

The CDR3 DNA sequence: TGTGCCAGCAGCCGACAAATTGACAGCTTCGGTTTAAACAATGAGCAGTTCTTC. It is translated as CASSRQIDSFGLNNEQFF. The chain recombines TRBV7-2 with TRBJ2-1; possible D gene TRBD1, 5 bases. The CDR3 covers 18 residues. Germline CDR1 and CDR2: SGHTA and FQGNSA. V was trimmed by 5 bases and J by 5 bases, leaving 25 bases between them.

Only one count was recorded for this clonotype. One base away lies a much larger clone, so this may be a sequencing read error. This chain joins TRBV27 and TRBJ1-6; a possible D gene is TRBD1 (5 bases). Per the germline V gene, CDR1 is MNHEY and CDR2 is SMNVEV (reference sequence). V was clipped by 4 bases and J by 11 bases, with 21 bases between them. This CDR3 has 16 amino acids. CDR3 sequence reads: CASSSLRAGPSPPLHF. The CDR3 DNA sequence: TGTGCCAGCAGTTCCCTCCGGGCAGGGCCTTCACCACCCCTCCACTTT.

This clonotype occurred a few times. The genes are TRBV18 and TRBJ1-1, with a weak D call TRBD1 (6 bases). The V and J ends lost 4 bases and 4 bases respectively, with 19 bases between them. The CDR3 covers 16 residues. Germline values: CDR1 KGHSH, CDR2 LQKENI. The CDR3 sequence is CASSLGAGGTGTEAFF. CDR3 coding DNA: TGTGCCAGCTCACTCGGAGCTGGGGGCACCGGCACTGAAGCTTTCTTT.

This clonotype has more than one count but fewer than ten. This chain connects TRBV5-5 to TRBJ1-6; D not certain. The germline V gene has CDR1 SGHKS and CDR2 YYEKEE (reference sequence). V was pared by 4 bases and J by 0 bases, with 11 bases between. The CDR3 is made up of 16 amino acids. This chain's CDR3 is CASSLLMSSYNSPLHF. Here the CDR3 DNA reads TGTGCCAGCAGCCTACTGATGAGCTCCTATAATTCACCCCTCCACTTT.

This clonotype has ten or more counts. A much larger clone differs from this one at a single base, so this may be a read error. The V and J genes are TRBV7-2 and TRBJ2-5, with D perhaps matching TRBD1 or TRBD2 (5 bases each). This CDR3 spans 14 amino acids. The ends were cut back, 3 bases at V and 11 bases at J, with 19 bases in the middle. The germline gives CDR1 SGHTA, CDR2 FQGNSA. The CDR3 loop reads CASSLRDGDYVQYF. The CDR3 bases are TGTGCCAGCAGCTTGAGGGACGGCGATTACGTGCAGTACTTC.

Ten or more counts support this clonotype. The chain is built from TRBV7-8 and TRBJ2-3; D not resolved. The V gene's germline CDR1 is SGHVS and CDR2 FQNEAQ. V was pared by 2 bases and J by 6 bases, with 12 bases between. This CDR3 has 14 amino acids. The DNA for the CDR3 is TGTGCCAGCAGCTTAAGCCCTAATGCGGATACGCAGTATTTT. This codes for CASSLSPNADTQYF.

V usage is TRBV7-2 and J usage is TRBJ2-7; 7 bases map to TRBD2. The end of the DNA fits TRBJ2-5 better, so the J call may be wrong. Per germline, CDR1 SGHTA and CDR2 FQGNSA. The CDR3 has 16 amino acids. CDR3 loop: CASTTRWREMGETQYF. As DNA, the CDR3 is TGTGCCAGCACCACGCGGTGGCGGGAGATGGGGGAGACCCAGTACTTC.

Worth noting for this clonotype: A much larger clone lies a single base off, so this may be a read error. V gene TRBV11-2 combines with J gene TRBJ2-3; the match to TRBD2 covers 8 bases. CDR3 length: 16 residues. Germline V gene sequence: CDR1 SGHAT, CDR2 FQNNGV. This chain's CDR3 is CANSLAGMGLPDTQYF. CDR3 nucleotide sequence: TGTGCCAACAGCTTAGCGGGGATGGGGTTGCCAGATACGCAGTATTTT.